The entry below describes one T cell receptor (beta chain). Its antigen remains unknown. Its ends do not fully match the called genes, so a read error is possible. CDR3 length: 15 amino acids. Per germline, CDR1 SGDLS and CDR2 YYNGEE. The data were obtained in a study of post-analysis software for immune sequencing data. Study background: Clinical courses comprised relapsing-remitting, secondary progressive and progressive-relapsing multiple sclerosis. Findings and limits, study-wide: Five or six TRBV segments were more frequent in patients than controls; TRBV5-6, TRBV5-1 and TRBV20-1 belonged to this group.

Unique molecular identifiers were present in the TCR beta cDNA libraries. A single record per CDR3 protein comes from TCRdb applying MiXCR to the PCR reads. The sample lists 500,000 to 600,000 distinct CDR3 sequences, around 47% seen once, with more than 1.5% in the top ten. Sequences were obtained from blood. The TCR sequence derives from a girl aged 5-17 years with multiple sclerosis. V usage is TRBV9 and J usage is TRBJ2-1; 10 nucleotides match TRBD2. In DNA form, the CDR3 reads TGTACCAGCAGCGTCTCTAGCGGGGGATACAATGAGCAGTTCTTC. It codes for CTSSVSSGGYNEQFF. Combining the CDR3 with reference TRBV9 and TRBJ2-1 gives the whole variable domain DSGVTQTPKHLITATGQRVTLRCSPRSGDLSVYWYQQSLDQGLQFLIQYYNGEERAKGNILERFSAQQFPDLHSELNLSSLELGDSALYFCTSSVSSGGYNEQFFGPGTRLTVL.